A selection of T cell receptor beta chains follows, all from one sample in a study of T cell responses to AZD1222 COVID-19 vaccine. Data came from immunoSEQ multiplex PCR; TCRdb stores just in-frame clones and leaves some out. Among 150,000 to 200,000 clones listed, about 92% were seen once. The material was peripheral blood, obtained on day 0 of AZD1222 vaccination. The receptor source for this set is an adult in good health. The conserved cysteine and the conserved F or W are not part of the CDR3 here. D genes are given only for firm matches.

TRBV5-1	-	TRBJ1-2	ASSLDQRYGYT
TRBV7-9	TRBD1	TRBJ2-2	ASSPRQGTGELF
TRBV12-3/TRBV12-4	TRBD1	TRBJ1-2	ASSSRTGTGYT
TRBV19	TRBD1	TRBJ2-1	ASTDRGVQF
TRBV7-8	TRBD1	TRBJ1-2	ASSLGRGHFTNYGYT
TRBV11-2	TRBD1	TRBJ1-5	ASSLVGTAYQPQH
TRBV12-3/TRBV12-4	TRBD1	TRBJ1-1	ASSRTGDTEAF
TRBV6-1	-	TRBJ1-1	ASSEGLRGIRAF
TRBV5-1	-	TRBJ1-2	ASSLNRRGNGYT
TRBV7-8	-	TRBJ1-3	ASSLISGIGNTIY
TRBV5-1	TRBD1	TRBJ2-5	ASSLGGQILQETQY
TRBV5-5	TRBD1	TRBJ1-1	ASSLPGQRMNTEAF
TRBV3-1/TRBV3-2	-	TRBJ1-1	ASSQENRYAF
TRBV6-5	-	TRBJ1-2	ASSRNYGYT
TRBV2	TRBD2	TRBJ2-7	ASSLTSGRNEQY
TRBV10-2	TRBD1	TRBJ1-2	ASSEEQGAYGYT
TRBV10-3	-	TRBJ1-5	AIGGGSNQPQH
TRBV27	-	TRBJ1-3	ASSLSAGPGNTIY
TRBV28	-	TRBJ1-2	ASSLKFWAKGIDYGYT
TRBV5-5	-	TRBJ2-7	ASSSNWQAYEQY
TRBV5-5	-	TRBJ1-1	ASSLAGLDTEAF
TRBV18	-	TRBJ1-1	ASSPPRSSAF
TRBV6-5	-	TRBJ1-6	ASRLRRDDSPLH
TRBV3-1/TRBV3-2	-	TRBJ1-4	ASSQDRASNEKLF
TRBV6-5	-	TRBJ1-2	ASRVDRNSNYGYT
TRBV6-5	-	TRBJ1-4	ASSLKQGRDEKLF
TRBV6-4	-	TRBJ2-2	ASSDAGTGELF
TRBV7-9	-	TRBJ2-1	ASSLDYEQF
TRBV27	-	TRBJ2-1	ASSLLGYNEQF
TRBV10-2	-	TRBJ1-1	ASSDPRRWDTEAF
TRBV7-2	-	TRBJ2-5	ASSLVGGGAVETQY
TRBV12-3/TRBV12-4	-	TRBJ2-7	ASSLLSYEQY
TRBV5-1	-	TRBJ1-6	ASTYDADNSPLH
TRBV5-4	TRBD2	TRBJ2-5	ASSAIAGGQETQY
TRBV7-6	-	TRBJ2-3	ASSSIQGGLSTDTQY
TRBV6-6	TRBD1	TRBJ1-5	ASSGQGGQPQH
TRBV4-2	-	TRBJ1-3	ASSPGGPNSGNTIY
TRBV19	-	TRBJ1-2	ASSIGNHGYT
TRBV6-5	TRBD1	TRBJ2-1	ASSLRARGRNEQF
TRBV13	TRBD1	TRBJ1-2	ASRYKSTGVGGYT
TRBV14	-	TRBJ2-2	ASSLRAAGELF
TRBV18	-	TRBJ1-2	ASSPPGGNYGYT
TRBV14	TRBD1	TRBJ1-2	ASSQPPGTGYGSYT
TRBV27	-	TRBJ2-1	ASSFPGAYNEQF
TRBV15	TRBD1	TRBJ1-1	ATTDRATEAF
TRBV28	-	TRBJ1-2	ASSSQTDYGYT
TRBV2	-	TRBJ1-5	ASAIRQVNQPQH
TRBV3-1/TRBV3-2	-	TRBJ1-4	ASSPQGEKLF
TRBV19	TRBD1	TRBJ1-1	ASSLTTQGGEAF
TRBV25-1	-	TRBJ1-5	ASSPGTRNNQPQH
TRBV29-1	-	TRBJ1-1	SVGPQGLNTEAF
TRBV19	-	TRBJ1-6	ASSITGSVNSPLH
TRBV12-3/TRBV12-4	-	TRBJ1-2	ASSRNRHGYT
TRBV5-1	TRBD1	TRBJ1-1	ASAPGQGALIVAF
TRBV2	TRBD2	TRBJ2-3	ASRGRGGRTDTQY